The present entry profiles one T cell receptor (beta chain) with its context. Its antigen is currently unknown. A read error may account for a junction end that differs from germline. Germline V gene lookup returns CDR1 KGHDR and CDR2 SFDVKD. The CDR3 covers 18 residues. Building of the TCR beta libraries involved iRepertoire HTBI primers and Arm-PCR of CDR3 regions. Via MiXCR, TCRdb re-called the multiplex PCR reads, giving one row per CDR3 protein. Here the sample spans a few hundred thousand distinct CDR3 sequences, around 24% being singletons. Noted time point: persistent/refractory GD, antithyroid drugs over 5 years with positive TRAb. Following extraction of RNA from PBMCs, that RNA was used to make the TCR library. Patient provenance is recorded as an endocrinology department in Xi'an, China. The data were obtained in a study of regulatory T cells in long-lasting Graves disease. Study-level information: Persistence in Graves' disease required over 5 years of antithyroid drugs plus positive TSH receptor antibodies. Findings of the study overall: The study found TRBV28, TRBJ1-2 and TRBJ2-5 favored in persistent disease. Comparison showed that persistent patients shared more public clonotypes (roughly 2,500) than new patients (approximately 1,000).

V usage is TRBV24-1 and J usage is TRBJ2-5; either TRBD1 or TRBD2 may supply D (5 bases each). Sequencing was performed on peripheral blood mononuclear cells (PBMCs), taken when the disease was refractory, from a patient treated with antithyroid drugs. The sequence derives from a female donor with Graves disease. The CDR3 reads CATSDPGGTSGVGEAQYF. CDR3 coding DNA: TGTGCCACCAGTGATCCGGGTGGGACCTCCGGAGTAGGAGAGGCCCAGTACTTC.